The 16 T cell receptor beta chains below were found in one sample sequenced in a study of human T cells and chemical hapten exposure. Documented time point: pre-sensitization, week 0. Documented treatment: therapeutic diphenylcyclopropenone sensitization with weekly scalp DPC. TCRdb re-called the RACE reads with MiXCR, one entry per CDR3 protein. The data show 95,000 to 150,000 distinct CDR3 sequences, less than 15% seen once. Source: whole blood, taken in connection with sensitization to the hapten diphenylcyclopropenone (DPC). All receptors derive from a woman between 18 and 29 years old with alopecia areata. Some clones in this sample may be carry-over from other donors' samples.

This clonotype has just a few counts. The chain joins TRBV2 to TRBJ1-1; 8 nucleotides agree with TRBD1. J lost 1 base, V lost 7 bases, and 2 bases had no gene match. The CDR3 is 13 residues long. Germline V gene data show CDR1 as SNHLY and CDR2 as FYNNEI. The CDR3 reads CASTGQGNTEAFF. The CDR3 nucleotides read TGTGCCAGCACTGGACAGGGGAACACTGAAGCTTTCTTT.

This clonotype was recorded a few times. This sequence joins TRBV2 and TRBJ2-1; 8 bases fit TRBD2. V lost 0 bases to trimming and J lost 0 bases; unmatched junction nucleotides: 1. This CDR3 has 16 residues. Germline V CDR1 and CDR2: SNHLY, FYNNEI. The CDR3 here is CASSEARGVSYNEQFF. CDR3 DNA sequence: TGTGCCAGCAGTGAAGCGCGGGGGGTCTCCTACAATGAGCAGTTCTTC.

The CDR3 loop is CSARDPKGSYNSPLHF. CDR3 bases: TGCAGTGCTAGAGATCCTAAGGGGTCCTATAATTCACCCCTCCACTTT. This rearrangement joins TRBV20-1 to TRBJ1-6; D perhaps matches TRBD1 (5 bases). V was trimmed by 0 bases and J by 1 base, leaving 10 bases between them. The CDR3 runs to 16 residues. Germline CDR1 is DFQATT and CDR2 is SNEGSKA (reference sequence).

In its sample, this clonotype was seen many times. The chain carries TRBV6-5 and TRBJ1-1; D gene unclear. Germline CDR1 MNHEY, CDR2 SVGAGI. V was clipped by 0 bases and J by 7 bases, with 9 bases between them. The CDR3 consists of 13 residues. This CDR3 reads CASSYSGWNEAFF. The CDR3 DNA is TGTGCCAGCAGTTACTCAGGGTGGAATGAAGCTTTCTTT.

The gene calls are TRBV19 and TRBJ1-1, with D hard to call. CDR1 and CDR2 from the germline V gene are LNHDA and SQIVND (reference sequence). V was shortened by 0 bases and J by 1 base, with 3 bases between the two germline ends. This CDR3 contains 13 residues. The CDR3 reads CASSIEGNTEAFF. Written as DNA, the CDR3 is TGTGCCAGTAGTATAGAGGGGAACACTGAAGCTTTCTTT.

V and J are TRBV5-3 and TRBJ1-4, with D possibly matching TRBD1 (5 bases). TRBV5-3 is given ORF status, its function remaining uncertain. This CDR3 contains 14 residues. Deletions cut 7 bases from V and 4 bases from J, with 14 bases between. The DNA for the CDR3 is TGTGCCAGAGGCGCAGGGCGGAATAATGAAAAACTGTTTTTT. This translates into CARGAGRNNEKLFF.

This clonotype was detected many times. The chain joins TRBV20-1 to TRBJ1-5, with a tentative D call TRBD1 (5 bases). This CDR3 is 12 amino acids long. The germline CDR1 and CDR2 sequences are DFQATT and SNEGSKA (reference sequence). V was cut by 6 bases and J by 3 bases, with 9 bases left in between. CDR3 nucleotides: TGCAGTGCAGGGGTGGCCAATCAGCCCCAGCATTTT. Its translation is CSAGVANQPQHF.

The rearrangement joins TRBV27 to TRBJ1-2; a weak D match, TRBD1 (6 bases). Trimming cost V 5 bases and J 7 bases, with 17 bases left between them. The germline V gene encodes CDR1 MNHEY and CDR2 SMNVEV (reference sequence). The CDR3 spans 14 residues. The chain's CDR3 is CASSTKQGSGGYTF. The DNA for the CDR3 is TGTGCCAGCAGTACTAAACAGGGCAGCGGTGGCTACACCTTC.

The chain recombines TRBV14 with TRBJ1-4; D possibly corresponds to TRBD1 (6 bases). CDR3 size: 13 residues. The V and J ends lost 1 base and 11 bases respectively, with 11 bases between them. The V gene's germline CDR1 is SGHDN and CDR2 FVKESK. The CDR3 here is CASSQVRGGKLFF. Here the CDR3 DNA reads TGTGCCAGCAGCCAAGTTCGGGGGGGCAAACTGTTTTTT.

The chain couples TRBV4-3 to TRBJ1-1, with D tentatively TRBD1 (6 bases). The germline V gene has CDR1 LGHNA and CDR2 YSLEER. The CDR3 is made up of 15 amino acids. Trimming stripped 0 bases from V and 2 bases from J, with 10 bases between. CDR3 sequence reads: CASSQDFRGNTEAFF. The CDR3 coding sequence is TGCGCCAGCAGCCAAGATTTCAGGGGTAACACTGAAGCTTTCTTT.

This clonotype has at least ten counts. This chain joins TRBV6-2 or TRBV6-3 and TRBJ1-1; D call uncertain. Per germline, CDR1 MNHEY and CDR2 SVGEGT. The CDR3 has 11 residues. The ends were cut back, 9 bases at V and 0 bases at J, with 5 bases in the middle. CDR3 amino acids: CASSMNTEAFF. The DNA for the CDR3 is TGTGCCAGTTCCATGAACACTGAAGCTTTCTTT.

This clonotype was counted many times. The chain uses TRBV28 and TRBJ2-7; D gene uncertain. The V end lost 5 bases, the J end lost 3 bases, and 8 bases lay between the germline ends. From germline, CDR1 is MDHEN and CDR2 SYDVKM. The CDR3 consists of 12 residues. CDR3 protein: CASSPDGYEQYF. CDR3 bases: TGTGCCAGCAGTCCTGACGGCTACGAGCAGTACTTC.

This clonotype was observed a handful of times. The genes are TRBV10-2 and TRBJ2-7; 10 bases match TRBD2. V was pared by 11 bases and J by 5 bases, with 9 bases of the junction left unmatched. Germline values: CDR1 WSHSY, CDR2 SAAADI. The CDR3 extends over 13 amino acids. The CDR3 nucleotides are TGCGCCCTCGGAGCGGGGGGGCCCGACGAGCAGTACTTC. Protein product: CALGAGGPDEQYF.

This clonotype was found a few times. This chain joins TRBV10-1 and TRBJ2-1; D call uncertain. Germline CDR1 is WNHNN and CDR2 is SYGVQD (reference sequence). CDR3 size: 14 residues. V dropped 0 bases and J dropped 4 bases, with 7 bases sitting between them. CDR3 amino acids: CASSESTQYNEQFF. In DNA, the CDR3 is TGCGCCAGCAGTGAGTCGACGCAGTACAATGAGCAGTTCTTC.

This clonotype has just one count. The CDR3 region is CARSSSLDPNTEAFF. DNA of the CDR3: TGCGCCAGAAGCTCCTCCCTCGATCCGAACACTGAAGCTTTCTTT. The chain joins TRBV4-3 to TRBJ1-1; D unclear. This CDR3 is built from 15 residues. CDR1 and CDR2 from the germline V gene are LGHNA and YSLEER. Trimming left V 9 bases short and J 1 base short, with 18 bases between.

This clonotype was counted only a few times. The V call is TRBV6-1, the J call TRBJ2-7; TRBD1 might be the D (6 bases). This CDR3 has 15 residues. Germline loops: CDR1 MNHNS, CDR2 SASEGT. The germline V and J ends were trimmed by 2 bases and 5 bases, with 16 bases remaining between them. The CDR3 reads CASSEKWGPTNEQYF. CDR3 nucleotide sequence: TGTGCCAGCAGTGAAAAGTGGGGGCCAACTAACGAGCAGTACTTC.